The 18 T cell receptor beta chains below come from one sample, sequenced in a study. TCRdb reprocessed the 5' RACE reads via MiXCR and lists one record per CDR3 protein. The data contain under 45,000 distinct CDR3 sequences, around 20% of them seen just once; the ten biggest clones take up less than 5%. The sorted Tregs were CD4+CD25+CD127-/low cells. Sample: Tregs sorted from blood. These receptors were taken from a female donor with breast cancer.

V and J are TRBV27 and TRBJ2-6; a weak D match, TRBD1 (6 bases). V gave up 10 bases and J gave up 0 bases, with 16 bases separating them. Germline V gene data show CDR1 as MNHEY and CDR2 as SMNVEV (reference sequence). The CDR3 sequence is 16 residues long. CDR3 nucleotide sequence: TGTGCCACCCGGGACATCGGTTCCTCTGGGGCCAACGTCCTGACTTTC. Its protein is CATRDIGSSGANVLTF. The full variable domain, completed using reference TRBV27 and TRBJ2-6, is EAQVTQNPRYLITVTGKKLTVTCSQNMNHEYMSWYRQDPGLGLRQIYYSMNVEVTDKGDVPEGYKVSRKEKRNFPLILESPSPNQTSLYFCATRDIGSSGANVLTFGAGSRLTVL.

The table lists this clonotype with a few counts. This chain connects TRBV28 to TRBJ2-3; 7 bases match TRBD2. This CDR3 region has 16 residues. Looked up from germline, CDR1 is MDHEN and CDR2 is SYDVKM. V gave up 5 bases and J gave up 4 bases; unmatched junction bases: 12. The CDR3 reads CASSTTGEAGSDTQYF. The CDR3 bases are TGTGCCAGCAGTACTACAGGTGAAGCGGGGTCAGATACGCAGTATTTT.

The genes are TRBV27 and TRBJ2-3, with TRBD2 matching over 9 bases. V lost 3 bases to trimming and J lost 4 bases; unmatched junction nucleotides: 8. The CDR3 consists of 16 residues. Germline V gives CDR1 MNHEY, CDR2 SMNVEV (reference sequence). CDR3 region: CASSLLAGVGADTQYF. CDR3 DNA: TGTGCCAGCAGTTTGTTAGCGGGAGTAGGGGCAGATACGCAGTATTTT.

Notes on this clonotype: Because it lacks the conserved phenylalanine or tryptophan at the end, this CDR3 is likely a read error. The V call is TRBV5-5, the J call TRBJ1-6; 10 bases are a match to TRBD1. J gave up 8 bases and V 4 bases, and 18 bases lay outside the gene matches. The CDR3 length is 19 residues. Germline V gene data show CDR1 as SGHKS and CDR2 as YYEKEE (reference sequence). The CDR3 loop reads CASSHPSTTGGERDSPLHS. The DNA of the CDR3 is TGTGCCAGCAGCCATCCCTCCACGACAGGGGGCGAACGGGATTCACCCCTCCACTCT.

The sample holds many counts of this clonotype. DNA for the CDR3: TGTGCCACCAGTGATGGAGGGGTCAATGAGCAGTTCTTC. Its protein product is CATSDGGVNEQFF. This chain connects TRBV24-1 to TRBJ2-1; a weak D match, TRBD2 (6 bases). Trimming stripped 3 bases from V and 6 bases from J, with 8 bases between. Germline CDR1 and CDR2: KGHDR and SFDVKD. This CDR3 contains 13 residues.

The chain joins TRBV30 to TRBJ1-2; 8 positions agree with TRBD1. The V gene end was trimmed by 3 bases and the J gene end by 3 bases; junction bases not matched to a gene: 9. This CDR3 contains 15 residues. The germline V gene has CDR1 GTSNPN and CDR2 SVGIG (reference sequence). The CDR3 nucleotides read TGTGCCTGGAGCTGGACGACAGGGGATTACTATGGCTACACCTTC. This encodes CAWSWTTGDYYGYTF.

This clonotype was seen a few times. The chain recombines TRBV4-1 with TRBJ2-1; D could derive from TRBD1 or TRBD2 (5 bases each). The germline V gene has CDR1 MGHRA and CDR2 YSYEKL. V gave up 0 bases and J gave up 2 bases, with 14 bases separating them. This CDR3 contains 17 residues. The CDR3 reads CASSQDLGTTTYNEQFF. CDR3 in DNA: TGCGCCAGCAGCCAAGATTTAGGGACGACAACCTACAATGAGCAGTTCTTC.

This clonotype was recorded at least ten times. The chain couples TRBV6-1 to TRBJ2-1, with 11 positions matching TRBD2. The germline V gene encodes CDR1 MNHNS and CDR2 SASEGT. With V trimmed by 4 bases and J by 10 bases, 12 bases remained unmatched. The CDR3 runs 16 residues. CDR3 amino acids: CASSVTGGLAGGEQFF. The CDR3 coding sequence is TGTGCCAGCAGTGTAACGGGTGGACTAGCGGGCGGAGAGCAGTTCTTC.

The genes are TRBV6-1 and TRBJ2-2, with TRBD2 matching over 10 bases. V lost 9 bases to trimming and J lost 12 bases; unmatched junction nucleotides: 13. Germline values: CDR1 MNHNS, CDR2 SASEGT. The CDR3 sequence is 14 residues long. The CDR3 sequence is CASSRTSGTGKLFF. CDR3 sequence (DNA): TGTGCCAGTTCCAGGACTAGCGGCACCGGAAAGCTGTTTTTT.

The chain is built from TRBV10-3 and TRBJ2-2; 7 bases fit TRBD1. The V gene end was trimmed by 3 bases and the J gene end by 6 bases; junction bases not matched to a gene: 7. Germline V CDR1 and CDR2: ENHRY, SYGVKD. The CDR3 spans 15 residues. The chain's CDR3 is CAISDPRQGAGELFF. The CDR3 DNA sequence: TGTGCCATCAGTGACCCGAGACAGGGAGCCGGGGAGCTGTTTTTT.

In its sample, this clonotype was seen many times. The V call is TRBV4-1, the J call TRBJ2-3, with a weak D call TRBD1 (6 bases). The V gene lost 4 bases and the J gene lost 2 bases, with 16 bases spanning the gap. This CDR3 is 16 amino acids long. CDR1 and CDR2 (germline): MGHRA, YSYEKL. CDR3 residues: CASSPGQPLTTDTQYF. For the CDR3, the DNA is TGCGCCAGCAGCCCCGGACAGCCTTTAACCACAGATACGCAGTATTTT.

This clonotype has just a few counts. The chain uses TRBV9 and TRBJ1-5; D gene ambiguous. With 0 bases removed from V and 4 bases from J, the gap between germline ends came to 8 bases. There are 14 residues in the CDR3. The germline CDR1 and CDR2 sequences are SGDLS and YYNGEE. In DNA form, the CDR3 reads TGTGCCAGCAGCGTAGGGCAGGCAAATCAGCCCCAGCATTTT. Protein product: CASSVGQANQPQHF.

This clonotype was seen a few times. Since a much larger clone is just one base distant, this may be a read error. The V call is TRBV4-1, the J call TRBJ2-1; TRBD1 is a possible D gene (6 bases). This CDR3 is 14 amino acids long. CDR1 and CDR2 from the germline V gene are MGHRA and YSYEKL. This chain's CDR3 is CAGSRNRVNNEQFF. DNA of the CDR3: TGCGCCGGCAGCCGTAACAGGGTGAACAATGAGCAGTTCTTC.

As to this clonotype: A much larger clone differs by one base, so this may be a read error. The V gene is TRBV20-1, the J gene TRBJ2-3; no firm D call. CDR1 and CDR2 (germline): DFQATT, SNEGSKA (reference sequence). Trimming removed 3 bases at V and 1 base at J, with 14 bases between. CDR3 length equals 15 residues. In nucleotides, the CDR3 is TGCAGTGCTAGCCCGGCTAACGGTGGCACAGATACGCAGTATTTT. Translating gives CSASPANGGTDTQYF.

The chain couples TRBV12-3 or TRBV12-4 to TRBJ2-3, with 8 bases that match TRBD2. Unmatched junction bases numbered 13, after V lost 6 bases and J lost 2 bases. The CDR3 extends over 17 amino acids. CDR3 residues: CASRLGSYSGITDTQYF. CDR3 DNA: TGTGCCAGCAGACTGGGGTCCTATAGCGGGATCACAGATACGCAGTATTTT.

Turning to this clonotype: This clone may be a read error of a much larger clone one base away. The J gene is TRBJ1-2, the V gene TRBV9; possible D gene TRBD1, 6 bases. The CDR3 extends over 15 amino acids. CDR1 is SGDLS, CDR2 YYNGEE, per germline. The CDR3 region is CAGSVVGTMTDGYTF. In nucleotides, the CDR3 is TGTGCCGGCAGCGTAGTGGGGACAATGACGGATGGCTACACCTTC.

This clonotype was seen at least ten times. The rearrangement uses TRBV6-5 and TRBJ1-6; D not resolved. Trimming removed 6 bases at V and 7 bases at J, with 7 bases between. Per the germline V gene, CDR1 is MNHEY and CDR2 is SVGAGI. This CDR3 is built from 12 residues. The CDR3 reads CASRSQNSPLHF. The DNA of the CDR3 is TGTGCCAGCAGATCCCAGAATTCACCCCTCCACTTT.

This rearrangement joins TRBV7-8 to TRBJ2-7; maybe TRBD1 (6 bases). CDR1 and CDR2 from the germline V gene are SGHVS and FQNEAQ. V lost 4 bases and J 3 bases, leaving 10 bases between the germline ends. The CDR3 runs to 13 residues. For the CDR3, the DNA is TGTGCCAGCAGCTCTGACAGGAACTACGAGCAGTACTTC. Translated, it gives CASSSDRNYEQYF.